The sequence of this TCR beta chain was determined in a study of T-cell reconstitution after alpha-beta-depleted transplantation in children. Deletions cut 3 bases from V and 4 bases from J, with 19 bases between. This CDR3 is 16 amino acids long. Germline lookup yields CDR1 SNHLY and CDR2 FYNNEI. A library of TCRbeta sequences, prepared with unique molecular identifiers, was generated. TCRdb re-called the PCR reads through MiXCR, storing one row per CDR3 protein. This table has roughly 400,000 distinct CDR3 sequences, approximately 42% appearing once. The source of this sequence is a girl aged 2 to 10 with aplastic anemia, due to receive a stem cell transplant. The V call is TRBV2, the J call TRBJ2-7, with D hard to call. This sample comprised PBMCs, obtained before TCRalphabeta/CD19-depleted stem cell transplant. The CDR3 loop is CASSESTSSAWYEQYF. In DNA, the CDR3 is TGTGCCAGCAGTGAGTCCACATCCTCTGCCTGGTACGAGCAGTACTTC.